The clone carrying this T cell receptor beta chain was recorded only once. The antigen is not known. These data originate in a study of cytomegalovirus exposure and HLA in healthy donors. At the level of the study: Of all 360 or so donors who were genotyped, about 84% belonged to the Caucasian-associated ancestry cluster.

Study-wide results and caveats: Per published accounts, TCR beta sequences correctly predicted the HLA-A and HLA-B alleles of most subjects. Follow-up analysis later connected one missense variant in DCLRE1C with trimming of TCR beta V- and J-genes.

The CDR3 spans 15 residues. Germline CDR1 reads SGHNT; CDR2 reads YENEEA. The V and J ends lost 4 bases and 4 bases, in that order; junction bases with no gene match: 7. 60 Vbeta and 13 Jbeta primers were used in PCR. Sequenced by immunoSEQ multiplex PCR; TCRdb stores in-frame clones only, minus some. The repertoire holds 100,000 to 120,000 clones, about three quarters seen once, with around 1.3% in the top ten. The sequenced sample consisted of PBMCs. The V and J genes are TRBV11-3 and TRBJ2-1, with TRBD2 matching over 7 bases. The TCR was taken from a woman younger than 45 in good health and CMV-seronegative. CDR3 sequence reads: CASSWGGETYNEQFF. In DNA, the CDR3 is TGTGCCAGCAGCTGGGGGGGAGAGACTTACAATGAGCAGTTCTTC.